This T cell receptor beta chain was profiled in a study of Graves' ophthalmopathy and Graves' hyperthyroidism. Points from the study as a whole: Appearing in blood as well were most expanded thyroid clonotypes above 0.001 frequency.

The V segment lost 7 bases and the J segment 4 bases; nucleotides outside the gene matches: 8. The CDR3 covers 14 residues. From germline, CDR1 is SGHNT and CDR2 YYREEE (reference sequence). Notes on this clonotype: Its antigen is not known.

The authors amplified TCR beta CDR3 regions from RNA transcripts. First-round RT-PCR relied on HTBI primers, and a second-round multiplex PCR came next. MiXCR was run by TCRdb on the multiplex PCR reads, yielding one entry per CDR3 protein. This table holds some 750,000 distinct CDR3 sequences, about 44% found once. Disease in donors with ophthalmopathy had moderate-to-severe activity, CAS ≥3, NOSPECS ≥4 and under 3 months' duration. Certain patients were not enrolled. These were patients with other autoimmune diseases, uncontrolled infections, pregnancy or lactation. Establishment of the diagnosis relied upon clinical symptoms, serum thyroxine, TRAb, thyroid ultrasound and orbital computed tomography.

V gene TRBV5-4 combines with J gene TRBJ1-2; 9 positions agree with TRBD1. The source of this sequence is an adult man with Graves' ophthalmopathy. Sequencing was done on a sample of peripheral blood. In DNA, the CDR3 is TGTGCCAGCGGCCACCAACAGGGGGCCTATGGCTACACCTTC. Translation: CASGHQQGAYGYTF.